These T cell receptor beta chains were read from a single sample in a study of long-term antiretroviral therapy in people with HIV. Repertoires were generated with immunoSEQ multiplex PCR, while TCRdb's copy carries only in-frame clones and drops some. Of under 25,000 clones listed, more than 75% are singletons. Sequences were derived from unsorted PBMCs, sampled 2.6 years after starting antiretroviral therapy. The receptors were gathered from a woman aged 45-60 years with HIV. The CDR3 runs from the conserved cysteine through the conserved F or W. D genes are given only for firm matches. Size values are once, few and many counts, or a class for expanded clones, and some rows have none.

cdr3_nt: TGTGCCAGCAGTATACAGGGTTTAGACGGCGGGGAGCTGTTTTTT
cdr3_aa: CASSIQGLDGGELFF
d_call: -
clone_size: -
j_call: TRBJ2-2
cdr3_length: 15
v_call: TRBV6-4

cdr3_nt: TGTGCCAGCAGCTTAAATAGAAACAATGAGCAGTTCTTC
cdr3_aa: CASSLNRNNEQFF
d_call: -
clone_size: -
j_call: TRBJ2-1
cdr3_length: 13
v_call: TRBV7-9

cdr3_nt: TGTGCCAGCAGCGCGGTAAGCGGGACGTCTTTCCATGAGCAGTTCTTC
cdr3_aa: CASSAVSGTSFHEQFF
d_call: TRBD2
clone_size: -
j_call: TRBJ2-1
cdr3_length: 16
v_call: TRBV11-3

cdr3_nt: TGCGCCAGCAGCCGGGGGGTTTGGAGGGCTGGGACCAAAAACATTCAGTACTTC
cdr3_aa: CASSRGVWRAGTKNIQYF
d_call: -
clone_size: once
j_call: TRBJ2-4
cdr3_length: 18
v_call: TRBV4-3

cdr3_nt: TGCGCCAGCAGCCACCCCGGCCGGGACAGGGACAATGAGCAGTTCTTC
cdr3_aa: CASSHPGRDRDNEQFF
d_call: TRBD1
clone_size: -
j_call: TRBJ2-1
cdr3_length: 16
v_call: TRBV4-1

cdr3_nt: TGTGCCAGCAGCCTGGGACACCCCAACCAATACGAGCAGTACTTC
cdr3_aa: CASSLGHPNQYEQYF
d_call: -
clone_size: -
j_call: TRBJ2-7
cdr3_length: 15
v_call: TRBV7-8

cdr3_nt: TGTGCCAGCAGCCCCGACGGCCCCAGGAATCAGCCCCAGCATTTT
cdr3_aa: CASSPDGPRNQPQHF
d_call: -
clone_size: -
j_call: TRBJ1-5
cdr3_length: 15
v_call: TRBV27

cdr3_nt: TGTGCCAGCAGCTTGGGGACAGGGAGGGATGAGCAGTTCTTC
cdr3_aa: CASSLGTGRDEQFF
d_call: -
clone_size: once
j_call: TRBJ2-1
cdr3_length: 14
v_call: TRBV5-4

cdr3_nt: TGTGCCAGCAGCTCCAGGATAAATAGGGGACAAGAGACCCAGTACTTC
cdr3_aa: CASSSRINRGQETQYF
d_call: -
clone_size: -
j_call: TRBJ2-5
cdr3_length: 16
v_call: TRBV11-1

cdr3_nt: TGCGCCAGCAGCCAAGATTCTCTAGCGTCAAATACAGATACGCAGTATTTT
cdr3_aa: CASSQDSLASNTDTQYF
d_call: -
clone_size: -
j_call: TRBJ2-3
cdr3_length: 17
v_call: TRBV4-1

cdr3_nt: TGTGCCAGCAGTTACTCCGGGGAAATAGAGGGCTACACCTTC
cdr3_aa: CASSYSGEIEGYTF
d_call: -
clone_size: -
j_call: TRBJ1-2
cdr3_length: 14
v_call: TRBV6-5

cdr3_nt: TGTGCCAGCAGTGTTCTAGAGGAGACCCAGTACTTC
cdr3_aa: CASSVLEETQYF
d_call: -
clone_size: -
j_call: TRBJ2-5
cdr3_length: 12
v_call: TRBV2

cdr3_nt: TGTGCCAGTAGTATAGAACAGGAACCCAATCAGCCCCAGCATTTT
cdr3_aa: CASSIEQEPNQPQHF
d_call: -
clone_size: -
j_call: TRBJ1-5
cdr3_length: 15
v_call: TRBV19

cdr3_nt: TGTGCCACCAGCACACAGACGGGAGTTCGGGACGAGCAGTACTTC
cdr3_aa: CATSTQTGVRDEQYF
d_call: -
clone_size: -
j_call: TRBJ2-7
cdr3_length: 15
v_call: TRBV15

cdr3_nt: TGTGCCAGCAGTTACCCGGGACAGGGGGAAATCTACGAGCAGTACTTC
cdr3_aa: CASSYPGQGEIYEQYF
d_call: TRBD1
clone_size: -
j_call: TRBJ2-7
cdr3_length: 16
v_call: TRBV6-5

cdr3_nt: TGTGCCAGCAGCCCGAGAGGACTAGCGGGAGACTACGAGCAGTACTTC
cdr3_aa: CASSPRGLAGDYEQYF
d_call: TRBD2
clone_size: -
j_call: TRBJ2-7
cdr3_length: 16
v_call: TRBV7-9

cdr3_nt: TGTGCCAGCAGTGACGAACCGGGACTAGCGAAGTACGAGCAGTACTTC
cdr3_aa: CASSDEPGLAKYEQYF
d_call: TRBD2
clone_size: once
j_call: TRBJ2-7
cdr3_length: 16
v_call: TRBV6-1

cdr3_nt: TGTGCCAGCGGGACAGGGGGCGTAGGGAGGAATGAAGCTTTCTTT
cdr3_aa: CASGTGGVGRNEAFF
d_call: TRBD1
clone_size: once
j_call: TRBJ1-1
cdr3_length: 15
v_call: TRBV6-1

cdr3_nt: TGTGCCAGCAGTGACCCGACTCAACAGGGAATTTCCACCTACGAGCAGTACTTC
cdr3_aa: CASSDPTQQGISTYEQYF
d_call: -
clone_size: -
j_call: TRBJ2-7
cdr3_length: 18
v_call: TRBV6-4

cdr3_nt: TGTGCCAGCAGAACTGAGACAGGGGGCAACTACGAGCAGTACTTC
cdr3_aa: CASRTETGGNYEQYF
d_call: TRBD1
clone_size: -
j_call: TRBJ2-7
cdr3_length: 15
v_call: TRBV5-4

cdr3_nt: TGCGCCACTAAAACCGAAAGCACAGATACGCAGTATTTT
cdr3_aa: CATKTESTDTQYF
d_call: -
clone_size: -
j_call: TRBJ2-3
cdr3_length: 13
v_call: TRBV5-1

cdr3_nt: TGTGCCAGCAGTTACTCGACAGACGGACCCTACGAGCAGTACTTC
cdr3_aa: CASSYSTDGPYEQYF
d_call: -
clone_size: -
j_call: TRBJ2-7
cdr3_length: 15
v_call: TRBV6-6

cdr3_nt: TGTGCCAGCAGGCCTCTTGTGCAGCCCCAGCATTTT
cdr3_aa: CASRPLVQPQHF
d_call: -
clone_size: -
j_call: TRBJ1-5
cdr3_length: 12
v_call: TRBV6-1

cdr3_nt: TGTGCCAGCATCATGGGACAGGGGTCGGATGGCTACACCTTC
cdr3_aa: CASIMGQGSDGYTF
d_call: TRBD1
clone_size: few
j_call: TRBJ1-2
cdr3_length: 14
v_call: TRBV28

cdr3_nt: TGTGCCAGCAGCTTGGCGGCCAGGTCCTACGAGCAGTACTTC
cdr3_aa: CASSLAARSYEQYF
d_call: -
clone_size: -
j_call: TRBJ2-7
cdr3_length: 14
v_call: TRBV5-6

cdr3_nt: TGTGCCAGCAGTGCGGGGGACTATGGCTACACCTTC
cdr3_aa: CASSAGDYGYTF
d_call: -
clone_size: -
j_call: TRBJ1-2
cdr3_length: 12
v_call: TRBV28

cdr3_nt: TGTGCCAGCAGGGGGACTAGAGTAGAGACCCAGTACTTC
cdr3_aa: CASRGTRVETQYF
d_call: TRBD2
clone_size: -
j_call: TRBJ2-5
cdr3_length: 13
v_call: TRBV6-8

cdr3_nt: TGTGCCATCAGTGATTCTGGCGGGAAGACAGATACGCAGTATTTT
cdr3_aa: CAISDSGGKTDTQYF
d_call: -
clone_size: -
j_call: TRBJ2-3
cdr3_length: 15
v_call: TRBV10-3

cdr3_nt: TGTGCCAGCAGCCAGGGTAGCGGGAGTGGGTACGAGCAGTACTTC
cdr3_aa: CASSQGSGSGYEQYF
d_call: TRBD2
clone_size: -
j_call: TRBJ2-7
cdr3_length: 15
v_call: TRBV4-2

cdr3_nt: TGTGCCAGCAGAGCCGGGACCATCTATGGCTACACCTTC
cdr3_aa: CASRAGTIYGYTF
d_call: -
clone_size: -
j_call: TRBJ1-2
cdr3_length: 13
v_call: TRBV2

cdr3_nt: TGTGCCAGCAGCTTAGGCACTAGCCGGGGTTACGAGCAGTACTTC
cdr3_aa: CASSLGTSRGYEQYF
d_call: -
clone_size: -
j_call: TRBJ2-7
cdr3_length: 15
v_call: TRBV13

cdr3_nt: TGTGCCAGCAGTTTAGGGTCAGGGCCCACTGAAGCTTTCTTT
cdr3_aa: CASSLGSGPTEAFF
d_call: -
clone_size: -
j_call: TRBJ1-1
cdr3_length: 14
v_call: TRBV28

cdr3_nt: TGTGCCAGCAGCGGGAGGACAGGGGCGTCAGATACGCAGTATTTT
cdr3_aa: CASSGRTGASDTQYF
d_call: TRBD1
clone_size: -
j_call: TRBJ2-3
cdr3_length: 15
v_call: TRBV9

cdr3_nt: TGTGCCAGCAGCCTAACCTACGAGCAGTACTTC
cdr3_aa: CASSLTYEQYF
d_call: -
clone_size: -
j_call: TRBJ2-7
cdr3_length: 11
v_call: TRBV11-2

cdr3_nt: TGTGCCAGCAGCTTCCCTAGCGGGGGTGTCTACGAGCAGTACTTC
cdr3_aa: CASSFPSGGVYEQYF
d_call: TRBD2
clone_size: -
j_call: TRBJ2-7
cdr3_length: 15
v_call: TRBV5-8

cdr3_nt: TGTGCCATCAGTACTGGCTCCCTCCTAGATTTCTACGAGCAGTACTTC
cdr3_aa: CAISTGSLLDFYEQYF
d_call: -
clone_size: -
j_call: TRBJ2-7
cdr3_length: 16
v_call: TRBV10-3

cdr3_nt: TGTGCCAGCAGCTCTCTAGCGGGGTTCGACAATGAGCAGTTCTTC
cdr3_aa: CASSSLAGFDNEQFF
d_call: TRBD2
clone_size: -
j_call: TRBJ2-1
cdr3_length: 15
v_call: TRBV7-9

cdr3_nt: TGTGCCAGCAGAGTAACAGGGGCCGAAGAGACCCAGTACTTC
cdr3_aa: CASRVTGAEETQYF
d_call: TRBD1
clone_size: -
j_call: TRBJ2-5
cdr3_length: 14
v_call: TRBV6-1

cdr3_nt: TGTGCCTGCAGTGGAGGGAGGCATGAGCAGTTCTTC
cdr3_aa: CACSGGRHEQFF
d_call: -
clone_size: once
j_call: TRBJ2-1
cdr3_length: 12
v_call: TRBV30

cdr3_nt: TGTGCCAGCAGCTTAGGCGGGCCGCGGGGCGCTTTCTTT
cdr3_aa: CASSLGGPRGAFF
d_call: -
clone_size: once
j_call: TRBJ1-1
cdr3_length: 13
v_call: TRBV7-8

cdr3_nt: TGTGCCAGCAGCTTATCAAGACTAGCGGGAGTTCCCGGGGAGCTGTTTTTT
cdr3_aa: CASSLSRLAGVPGELFF
d_call: TRBD2
clone_size: -
j_call: TRBJ2-2
cdr3_length: 17
v_call: TRBV7-6

cdr3_nt: TGCGCCAGCAGCTTGGGACAGTACCAAGAGACCCAGTACTTC
cdr3_aa: CASSLGQYQETQYF
d_call: -
clone_size: -
j_call: TRBJ2-5
cdr3_length: 14
v_call: TRBV5-1

cdr3_nt: TGTGCCAGCACCGCGGCTTCCCCCCTTGATACGCAGTATTTT
cdr3_aa: CASTAASPLDTQYF
d_call: -
clone_size: -
j_call: TRBJ2-3
cdr3_length: 14
v_call: TRBV6-5

cdr3_nt: TGTGCCAGCAGTGATAGTCGGGGATCGGATGGCTACACCTTC
cdr3_aa: CASSDSRGSDGYTF
d_call: -
clone_size: -
j_call: TRBJ1-2
cdr3_length: 14
v_call: TRBV6-5

cdr3_nt: TGTGCCAGCAGCAATAGCGGGGGCAAACGGGGTGGCTCCTACAATGAGCAGTTCTTC
cdr3_aa: CASSNSGGKRGGSYNEQFF
d_call: TRBD2
clone_size: -
j_call: TRBJ2-1
cdr3_length: 19
v_call: TRBV6-4

cdr3_nt: TGTGCCAGCAGCCCTAGGGACAGCCAGAACACTGAAGCTTTCTTT
cdr3_aa: CASSPRDSQNTEAFF
d_call: TRBD1
clone_size: -
j_call: TRBJ1-1
cdr3_length: 15
v_call: TRBV7-9

cdr3_nt: TGTGCCAGCAGCTTAGTGCGGGGGGAGCAGTACTTC
cdr3_aa: CASSLVRGEQYF
d_call: TRBD2
clone_size: -
j_call: TRBJ2-7
cdr3_length: 12
v_call: TRBV7-8

cdr3_nt: TGCGCCAGCAGCTTGGTCTCGGGAGCCTACAATGAGCAGTTCTTC
cdr3_aa: CASSLVSGAYNEQFF
d_call: -
clone_size: -
j_call: TRBJ2-1
cdr3_length: 15
v_call: TRBV5-1

cdr3_nt: TGTGCCAGCAGCTCAGTCTACGAGCAGTACTTC
cdr3_aa: CASSSVYEQYF
d_call: -
clone_size: -
j_call: TRBJ2-7
cdr3_length: 11
v_call: TRBV5-4

cdr3_nt: TGCGCCAGCAGCTTTCTAGGGGACGGGAACACTGAAGCTTTCTTT
cdr3_aa: CASSFLGDGNTEAFF
d_call: -
clone_size: -
j_call: TRBJ1-1
cdr3_length: 15
v_call: TRBV5-1

cdr3_nt: TGTGCCAGCAGCTCCCAGACCCGGTCGGATGGCTACACCTTC
cdr3_aa: CASSSQTRSDGYTF
d_call: -
clone_size: -
j_call: TRBJ1-2
cdr3_length: 14
v_call: TRBV9

cdr3_nt: TGTGCCAGTATGACTAGCGGGAGTTGGACCGGGGAGCTGTTTTTT
cdr3_aa: CASMTSGSWTGELFF
d_call: TRBD2
clone_size: -
j_call: TRBJ2-2
cdr3_length: 15
v_call: TRBV19

cdr3_nt: TGTGCCAGCAGCTTAGGTGGCAGTAACCCCTACGAGCAGTACTTC
cdr3_aa: CASSLGGSNPYEQYF
d_call: -
clone_size: -
j_call: TRBJ2-7
cdr3_length: 15
v_call: TRBV7-9